Listed below are T cell receptor beta chains from one sample, sequenced in a study of CD8+ T cells in alopecia areata. The method was immunoSEQ multiplex PCR; TCRdb's version includes in-frame clones alone and lacks a portion of them. Here the sample spans about 140,000 clones, approximately 85% being singletons. This material consisted of CD8+ T cells sorted from blood, taken at week 4, from a patient treated with tofacitinib. The receptors come from a human donor with alopecia areata. The CDR3 runs from the conserved cysteine through the conserved F or W. The D gene is left open where the match is weak. Expanded clones are given a class, and other clones once, few, many or no size at all.

cdr3_aa	cdr3_nt	clone_size	d_call	v_call	j_call
CASSLRGLDWFNEQFF	TGTGCCAGCAGCTTGAGGGGTTTGGATTGGTTCAATGAGCAGTTCTTC	few	NA	TRBV7-9	TRBJ2-1
CATSRDPDRGIDEQYF	TGTGCCACCAGCAGAGATCCTGACAGGGGGATCGACGAGCAGTACTTC	NA	TRBD1	TRBV15	TRBJ2-7
CASSSTDSGVETQYF	TGTGCCAGCAGCTCCACGGATAGCGGGGTTGAGACCCAGTACTTC	NA	TRBD2	TRBV11-1	TRBJ2-5
CSAVSQGYEQYF	TGCAGCGCGGTTTCACAGGGGTACGAGCAGTACTTC	NA	TRBD1	TRBV29-1	TRBJ2-7
CASNHSPYNEQFF	TGTGCCAGCAACCACAGTCCCTACAATGAGCAGTTCTTC	NA	NA	TRBV7-2	TRBJ2-1
CASSLYVASYNEQFF	TGTGCCAGCAGTTTATATGTAGCGTCCTACAATGAGCAGTTCTTC	NA	NA	TRBV28	TRBJ2-1
CASSKWDSQETQYF	TGTGCCAGTAGTAAGTGGGACAGCCAAGAGACCCAGTACTTC	NA	TRBD1	TRBV19	TRBJ2-5
CASSSSNPYEQYF	TGTGCCAGTAGTTCGTCGAATCCCTACGAGCAGTACTTC	NA	NA	TRBV19	TRBJ2-7
CSVEAGQGYEQFF	TGCAGCGTTGAAGCGGGACAGGGGTATGAGCAGTTCTTC	NA	TRBD1	TRBV29-1	TRBJ2-1
CASSSSGYEQYF	TGCGCCAGCAGCTCTAGCGGATACGAGCAGTACTTC	NA	TRBD2	TRBV10-2	TRBJ2-7
CAWRMGTEAFF	TGTGCCTGGAGGATGGGGACTGAAGCTTTCTTT	NA	NA	TRBV30	TRBJ1-1
CAWSGGGLNEKLFF	TGTGCCTGGAGTGGAGGGGGGCTTAATGAAAAACTGTTTTTT	NA	NA	TRBV30	TRBJ1-4
CSVVLRQGILYGYTF	TGCAGCGTTGTGTTGAGACAGGGTATACTGTATGGCTACACCTTC	NA	TRBD1	TRBV29-1	TRBJ1-2
CASSLDPGQETQYF	TGTGCTAGCAGCTTAGACCCAGGGCAGGAGACCCAGTACTTC	few	NA	TRBV7-7	TRBJ2-5
CASSWPEEVSTEAFF	TGTGCCAGCAGCTGGCCGGAGGAAGTAAGCACTGAAGCTTTCTTT	NA	NA	TRBV7-9	TRBJ1-1
CASSPQGGNQPQHF	TGTGCCAGCAGCCCACAGGGAGGCAATCAGCCCCAGCATTTT	NA	NA	TRBV27	TRBJ1-5
CASSFYNEQFF	TGTGCCAGCAGCTTTTACAATGAGCAGTTCTTC	NA	NA	TRBV5-6	TRBJ2-1
CASSQDFVQNTEAFF	TGCGCCAGCAGCCAAGATTTTGTACAGAACACTGAAGCTTTCTTT	NA	NA	TRBV4-3	TRBJ1-1
CASSSPDVAKNIQYF	TGTGCCAGCAGCTCGCCTGACGTAGCCAAAAACATTCAGTACTTC	once	NA	TRBV13	TRBJ2-4
CASSQQGSYEQYF	TGTGCCAGCTCACAACAGGGATCCTACGAGCAGTACTTC	NA	NA	TRBV18	TRBJ2-7
CASSHGTDAYEQYF	TGTGCCAGCAGCCATGGGACCGATGCCTACGAGCAGTACTTC	NA	NA	TRBV5-8	TRBJ2-7
CASSKSDRADEQYF	TGTGCCAGCAGCAAATCGGACAGGGCAGACGAGCAGTACTTC	NA	TRBD1	TRBV9	TRBJ2-7
CASSDSTAEETQYF	TGCGCCAGCAGTGATTCAACAGCTGAAGAGACCCAGTACTTC	NA	NA	TRBV10-1	TRBJ2-5
CASSQKTGSSGANVLTF	TGCGCCAGCAGCCAAAAGACAGGAAGCTCTGGGGCCAACGTCCTGACTTTC	few	NA	TRBV4-3	TRBJ2-6